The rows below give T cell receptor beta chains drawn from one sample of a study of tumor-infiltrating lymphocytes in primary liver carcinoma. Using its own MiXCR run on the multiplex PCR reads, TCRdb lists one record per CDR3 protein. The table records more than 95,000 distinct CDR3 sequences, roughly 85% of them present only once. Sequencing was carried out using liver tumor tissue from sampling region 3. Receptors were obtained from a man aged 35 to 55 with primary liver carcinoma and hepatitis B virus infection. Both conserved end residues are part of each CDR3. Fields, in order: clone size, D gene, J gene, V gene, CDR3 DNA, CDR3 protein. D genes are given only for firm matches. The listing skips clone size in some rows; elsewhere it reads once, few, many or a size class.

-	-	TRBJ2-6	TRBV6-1	TGTGCCAGCAGGGCATTTCAGGGCAGGGGTCGCTCTGGGGCCAACGTCCCGACTTTC	CASRAFQGRGRSGANVPTF
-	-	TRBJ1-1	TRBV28	TGTGCCAGCAGGAGAACGGGGATAACGTTGAACACTGAAGCTTTCTTT	CASRRTGITLNTEAFF
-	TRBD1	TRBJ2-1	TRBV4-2	TGTGCCAGCTGTCACGCCGGGGGACAGGGGAACAATGAGCAGTTATTC	CASCHAGGQGNNEQLF
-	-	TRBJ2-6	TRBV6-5	TGTGCCAGCTGTTTGGGTTCTGGATCCTCTGGGGCCATCGTCCTGACTTTC	CASCLGSGSSGAIVLTF
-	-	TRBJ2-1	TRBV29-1	TGCAGCGGGAGGGGTGTACCCTACAATGTGCAGTTCTTC	CSGRGVPYNVQFF
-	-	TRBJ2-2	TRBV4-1	TGCGCCAGGAGCCCTGGGGCAGTTAACACCGGGGAGCTGTTTTTT	CARSPGAVNTGELFF
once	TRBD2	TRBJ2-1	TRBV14	TGTGCCAGCAGTTCCATAGCGGGATGGGTAAACAATGAGCAGTTATTC	CASSSIAGWVNNEQLF
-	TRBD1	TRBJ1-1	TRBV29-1	TGCAGCGCTGGACAGGGCTTGGGGATGGACACTGAAGCTTTCTTT	CSAGQGLGMDTEAFF
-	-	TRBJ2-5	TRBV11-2	TGTGTCAGCAGCCCCCGGTCAGTCCCAGGGGTGACCCAGAACTTC	CVSSPRSVPGVTQNF
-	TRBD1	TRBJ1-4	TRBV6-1	TGTGCCAGCAGTAAGGACAGGGACAGTGAAAAGCTGTTTTTT	CASSKDRDSEKLFF
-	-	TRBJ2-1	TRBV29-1	TGCAGTGTAAATTCAAGAATCCATGAGCAGTTCTTC	CSVNSRIHEQFF
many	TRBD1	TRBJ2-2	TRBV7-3	TGTGCCAGCAGCTACTCGACAGGGCTCGGGGAGCTGTTTTTT	CASSYSTGLGELFF
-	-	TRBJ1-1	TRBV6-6	TGTGTCAACAGTTACAGGCTCGTCGGCATGAACACTGAAGCTTTCTTT	CVNSYRLVGMNTEAFF
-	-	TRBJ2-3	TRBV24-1	TGTGCCACCAGTGATTCCGGGGGCCGTGATACGCAGTATTTT	CATSDSGGRDTQYF
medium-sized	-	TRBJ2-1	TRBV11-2	TGTGCCAGCAGCTTAGGTGTGGGGGGGCCGGTATCGGATGAGCAGTTCTTC	CASSLGVGGPVSDEQFF
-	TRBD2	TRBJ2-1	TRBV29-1	TGCATCGTTACGACTAGCGGGAGAGGATTTTTGAGTGAGCAGTTATTC	CIVTTSGRGFLSEQLF
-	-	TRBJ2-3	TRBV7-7	TGTGCCAGCAGCCCGGTGGGGATAGATACGCAGTATTTT	CASSPVGIDTQYF
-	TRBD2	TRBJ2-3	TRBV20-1	TGCAGTGCTAGTTCCCCTAGCGGGGGTTACACAGATACGCAGTATTTT	CSASSPSGGYTDTQYF
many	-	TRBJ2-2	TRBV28	TGTGCCAGCAGTTTAGGAGGGAACACCGGGGAGCTGTTTTTT	CASSLGGNTGELFF
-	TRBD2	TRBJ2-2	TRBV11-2	TGTGCCGGCAGCTTAGTGACTAGCGGGGGCATCGGGAAGCTGTTTTTT	CAGSLVTSGGIGKLFF
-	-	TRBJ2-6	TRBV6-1	TGTGCCAGCAGTTTTGGGAATAGTGGGATCGACGTCCTGACTTTC	CASSFGNSGIDVLTF
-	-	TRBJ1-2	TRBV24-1	TGTGCCACCAGTGATCACCCTTCGGGGGGTGTTGGTCGGGGCTACACCTTC	CATSDHPSGGVGRGYTF
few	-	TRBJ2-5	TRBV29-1	TGCAGCATTGAATGGGCCCAAGAGACCCAGTATTTC	CSIEWAQETQYF
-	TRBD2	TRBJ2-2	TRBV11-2	TGTGCCAACAGCTTAATAACTAGCGGGGGCACCGGGGAGCTGTTTTTT	CANSLITSGGTGELFF
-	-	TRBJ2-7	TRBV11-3	TGTGCCAGCAGGCCCGGAGAAGGGGACAACGAGCAGTACTTC	CASRPGEGDNEQYF
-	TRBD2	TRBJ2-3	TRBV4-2	TGTGCCAGCAGCCAAGTATCCATTGGTATCGGGAGGGCAACAGATACGCAGTATTTT	CASSQVSIGIGRATDTQYF
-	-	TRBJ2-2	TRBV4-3	TGCGCCAGCAGCAAAGGTCCCGTGGGAGAGACCGGGGAGCTGTTTTTT	CASSKGPVGETGELFF
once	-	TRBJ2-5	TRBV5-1	TGCGCCAGCAGTTTGGGAGCCCTCAGCCAAGAGACCCAGTACTTC	CASSLGALSQETQYF
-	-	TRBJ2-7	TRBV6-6	TGTGCCAGCAGTAACCAGGAGGTCTCCTACGACCAGTACTTC	CASSNQEVSYDQYF
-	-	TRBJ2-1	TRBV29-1	TGCAGCGTCACTCGGGACAAGGTGTACAATGAGCAGTTCTTC	CSVTRDKVYNEQFF
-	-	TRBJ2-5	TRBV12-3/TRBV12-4	TGTGCCTGCAGCCGAAGCGAGGCAGAGACCCAGTACTTC	CACSRSEAETQYF
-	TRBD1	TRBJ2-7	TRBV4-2	TGTACCAGCAGCCAAGAGAGTCTCGAGACAGGGGGCTGGGAACAGTACTTC	CTSSQESLETGGWEQYF
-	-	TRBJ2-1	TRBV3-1	TGTGCCAGCAGCCAAGGAACGACTATAATGTACAATGAGCAGTTCTTC	CASSQGTTIMYNEQFF
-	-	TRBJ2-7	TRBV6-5	TGTGCCAGCAGTGCTCGAAGGGACGGGTACGAGCAGTACTTC	CASSARRDGYEQYF
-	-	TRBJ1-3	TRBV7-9	TGTGCCAGCAGCCCGGGCTCGAGCTCTGGAAACACCATATATTTT	CASSPGSSSGNTIYF
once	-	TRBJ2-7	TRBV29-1	TGCAGAGTTCATTCGAGTGGAGGGCGCGAGCAGTACTTC	CRVHSSGGREQYF
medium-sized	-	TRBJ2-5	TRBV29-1	TGCAGCGTCCTAACAGGGATGGAGACCCAGTACTTC	CSVLTGMETQYF
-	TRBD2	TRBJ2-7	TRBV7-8	TGTACCAGCAGCTCTACTAGCGCTTACGAGCAGTACTTC	CTSSSTSAYEQYF
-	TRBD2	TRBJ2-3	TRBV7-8	TGTGACAGCAGCTTGGGACGAGCGGGAGAGAATACGCAGTATTTT	CDSSLGRAGENTQYF
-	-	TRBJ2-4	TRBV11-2	TGTGCCAGCACGACTTCGGCAGTAACCAAAAACATTCAGTACTTC	CASTTSAVTKNIQYF
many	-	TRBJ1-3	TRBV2	TGTGCCAGCAGTGTAGGCAGCGAGGGAAACACCATATATTTT	CASSVGSEGNTIYF
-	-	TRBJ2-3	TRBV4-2	TGTGCCAGCAGCCTTGAGGGGGGAGGAGGAGGAGATACGCAGTATTTT	CASSLEGGGGGDTQYF
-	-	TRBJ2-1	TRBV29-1	TGCGGCGTTAGGACTAATGGGAGAGGATTTTTGAGTGAGCAGTTCTTC	CGVRTNGRGFLSEQFF
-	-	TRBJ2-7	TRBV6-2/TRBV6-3	TGTGCCAGCAGTTACGAAGTACCCTACGAGCAGCACTTT	CASSYEVPYEQHF
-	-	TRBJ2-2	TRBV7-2	TGTGCCAGCAGCCCTCGGGACGGGCCGGCCGGGGAGCTGTTTTTT	CASSPRDGPAGELFF
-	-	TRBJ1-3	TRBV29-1	TGTGGGACGGACGGCTCTGGAAACACCATATATTTT	CGTDGSGNTIYF
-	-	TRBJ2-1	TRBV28	TGTGCCAGCAGAAATATCGGGAGCTCCTATAATGAGCAGTTCTTC	CASRNIGSSYNEQFF
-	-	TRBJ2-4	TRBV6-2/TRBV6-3	TGTGCCAGCAGAACCGGTCGGGACGGTAAAAACAATCAGTACTTC	CASRTGRDGKNNQYF
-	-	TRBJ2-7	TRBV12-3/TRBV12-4	TGTGCCAGCATCCCAGACATAGCGGACGCCTACGAGCAGTACTTC	CASIPDIADAYEQYF
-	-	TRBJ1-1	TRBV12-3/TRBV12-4	TGTGCCAGCAGTTTTTCAGGGGCCTATGAAGCTTTCTTC	CASSFSGAYEAFF
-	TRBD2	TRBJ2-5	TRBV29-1	TGCAGCGTTGGTGGGGCTAGCGGGAGTAGGGAGGCCCAGTACTTC	CSVGGASGSREAQYF
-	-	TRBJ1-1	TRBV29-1	TGCAGTGTCTGCCCGTCCGGGAGAAACACTAAAGCTTTCTTT	CSVCPSGRNTKAFF
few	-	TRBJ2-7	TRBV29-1	TGTAGAGCCCGGACAGTCTCCTACGAGCAGTACTTC	CRARTVSYEQYF
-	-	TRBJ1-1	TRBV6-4	TGTGCCCGCCCACAAGCGTTCTACACTGAAGCTTTCTTT	CARPQAFYTEAFF